The 13 T cell receptor beta chains below all came from one sample that was sequenced in a study of OX40 agonist ivuxolimab in advanced cancers. Generated by immunoSEQ multiplex PCR, the TCRdb table keeps only in-frame clones and is missing some. This table has 60,000 to 75,000 clones, 80% to 95% appearing once. The sample was CD4+ or CD8+ T cells sorted from blood, taken in a trial of the OX40 agonist ivuxolimab. All receptors derive from an adult with an advanced solid tumor such as melanoma, head and neck, liver or kidney cancer.

The CDR3 nucleotides are TGTGCCAGCAGCTTGTCCACTATCTCTGGGGCCAACGTCCTGACTTTC. Encoded protein: CASSLSTISGANVLTF. The V call is TRBV5-8, the J call TRBJ2-6, with D hard to call. The V gene's germline CDR1 is SGHTS and CDR2 YDEGEE. The CDR3 sequence is 16 residues long. The ends were cut back, 1 base at V and 0 bases at J, with 8 bases in the middle. Using reference TRBV5-8 and TRBJ2-6 for the parts outside the CDR3, the full variable domain is EAGVTQSPTHLIKTRGQQATLRCSPISGHTSVYWYQQALGLGLQFLLWYDEGEERNRGNFPPRFSGRQFPNYSSELNVNALELEDSALYLCASSLSTISGANVLTFGAGSRLTVL.

J is TRBJ1-1 and V is TRBV5-4; the D is unclear. There are 15 residues in the CDR3. The germline V gene encodes CDR1 SGHNT and CDR2 YYREEE (reference sequence). Between the trimmed V and J ends, which lost 2 bases and 4 bases, there was a span of 15 bases. The CDR3 bases are TGTGCCAGCAGCTTTTCAGAGGGAGGGAGCACTGAAGCTTTCTTT. It specifies CASSFSEGGSTEAFF.

V is TRBV5-1 and J is TRBJ2-7; TRBD2 agrees at 14 bases. Germline V gene data show CDR1 as SGHRS and CDR2 as YFSETQ. This CDR3 has 17 residues. The junction had 12 bases not matched to a gene; V was cut back by 4 bases and J by 6 bases. CDR3: CASSAGTSGSFRSEQYF. For the CDR3, the DNA is TGCGCCAGCAGCGCCGGGACTAGCGGGAGTTTTAGGTCCGAGCAGTACTTC.

Notes on this clone: The sample holds other DNA sequences that translate to the same CDR3. The CDR3 nucleotides read TGTGCCAGCAGTTTACCAGGACGGAACACTGAAGCTTTCTTT. It yields the protein CASSLPGRNTEAFF. This chain joins TRBV27 and TRBJ1-1; D not resolved. With 2 bases removed from V and 1 base from J, the gap between germline ends came to 8 bases. Germline-derived CDR1 and CDR2 are MNHEY and SMNVEV (reference sequence). The CDR3 spans 14 residues.

The chain couples TRBV7-3 to TRBJ2-3; D is perhaps TRBD2 (6 bases). The CDR3 extends over 14 amino acids. V shed 2 bases and J shed 5 bases, with 11 bases lying between them. CDR1 is SGHTA and CDR2 is FQGTGA in the germline V gene. CDR3 DNA sequence: TGTGCCAGCAGCTTAGGACTACCCGGAGATACGCAGTATTTT. Its translation is CASSLGLPGDTQYF.

This clone has a single count. The chain carries TRBV19 and TRBJ1-3; no reliable D call. CDR1 and CDR2 from the germline V gene are LNHDA and SQIVND (reference sequence). The CDR3 is 17 amino acids. Trimming removed 0 bases at V and 1 base at J, with 13 bases between. The CDR3 loop is CASSIDYSLTSGNTIYF. The CDR3 nucleotides read TGTGCCAGTAGTATAGACTACTCATTGACATCTGGAAACACCATATATTTT.

V is TRBV19 and J is TRBJ1-3, with D possibly being TRBD1 (6 bases). The CDR3 has 15 amino acids. Germline lookup yields CDR1 LNHDA and CDR2 SQIVND (reference sequence). The ends were cut back, 1 base at V and 3 bases at J, with 10 bases in the middle. DNA for the CDR3: TGTGCCAGTAGTATAGGGGGGACATTTGGAAACACCATATATTTT. Its translation: CASSIGGTFGNTIYF. Drawing the rest from reference TRBV19 and TRBJ1-3, the complete variable domain is DGGITQSPKYLFRKEGQNVTLSCEQNLNHDAMYWYRQDPGQGLRLIYYSQIVNDFQKGDIAEGYSVSREKKESFPLTVTSAQKNPTAFYLCASSIGGTFGNTIYFGEGSWLTVV.

This clone was counted a single time. This chain uses TRBV6-4 with TRBJ1-1, with 12 bases identical to TRBD1. Germline V gene sequence: CDR1 MRHNA, CDR2 SNTAGT. There are 15 residues in the CDR3. Trimming took 6 bases from V and 1 from J; bases not matched to a gene: 3. The CDR3 sequence is CASRPGQGANTEAFF. The CDR3 DNA sequence: TGTGCCAGCAGGCCGGGACAGGGGGCGAACACTGAAGCTTTCTTT.

The chain joins TRBV5-4 to TRBJ1-1; D remains ambiguous. The germline CDR1 and CDR2 sequences are SGHNT and YYREEE (reference sequence). This CDR3 spans 13 amino acids. Trimming took 2 bases from V and 0 from J, leaving 5 bases between them. CDR3 bases: TGTGCCAGCAGCTTCTCGGTGAACACTGAAGCTTTCTTT. This codes for CASSFSVNTEAFF. Filled out from reference TRBV5-4 and TRBJ1-1, the complete variable domain reads ETGVTQSPTHLIKTRGQQVTLRCSSQSGHNTVSWYQQALGQGPQFIFQYYREEENGRGNFPPRFSGLQFPNYSSELNVNALELDDSALYLCASSFSVNTEAFFGQGTRLTVV.

Only one count was recorded for this clone. V gene TRBV5-1 combines with J gene TRBJ2-3, with 7 bases that match TRBD2. Germline values: CDR1 SGHRS, CDR2 YFSETQ. V was pared by 1 base and J by 2 bases, with 4 bases of the junction left unmatched. CDR3 length: 15 amino acids. The CDR3 spells CASSLQAGPTDTQYF. DNA for the CDR3: TGCGCCAGCAGCTTGCAAGCGGGGCCCACAGATACGCAGTATTTT.

The genes are TRBV2 and TRBJ2-3; D unclear. The CDR3 loop spans 14 amino acids. The ends were cut back, 0 bases at V and 5 bases at J, with 9 bases in the middle. Germline CDR1 reads SNHLY; CDR2 reads FYNNEI. The CDR3 is CASSEARGIDTQYF. In nucleotides, the CDR3 is TGTGCCAGCAGTGAAGCCCGAGGCATAGATACGCAGTATTTT.

The V and J genes are TRBV27 and TRBJ2-7; D is ambiguous. The germline gives CDR1 MNHEY, CDR2 SMNVEV (reference sequence). Trimming took 1 base from V and 0 from J, leaving 4 bases between them. The CDR3 length is 13 residues. CDR3 protein: CASSLWSSYEQYF. The CDR3, as DNA: TGTGCCAGCAGTTTATGGAGCTCCTACGAGCAGTACTTC.

This chain connects TRBV7-9 to TRBJ2-7, with D uncertain. Germline V gene data show CDR1 as SEHNR and CDR2 as FQNEAQ (reference sequence). V was clipped by 0 bases and J by 6 bases, with 12 bases between them. The CDR3 totals 14 residues. The CDR3 DNA sequence: TGTGCCAGCAGCTTAGCTAGGGTTCAAGGCGAGCAGTACTTC. Amino acids: CASSLARVQGEQYF. Full variable domain (missing parts from reference TRBV7-9 and TRBJ2-7): DTGVSQNPRHKITKRGQNVTFRCDPISEHNRLYWYRQTLGQGPEFLTYFQNEAQLEKSRLLSDRFSAERPKGSFSTLEIQRTEQGDSAMYLCASSLARVQGEQYFGPGTRLTVT.